Following are 22 T cell receptor beta chains from one sample sequenced in a study of cytomegalovirus exposure and HLA in healthy donors. TCRdb's table, derived via immunoSEQ multiplex PCR, lists solely in-frame clones and lacks some. The table includes hundreds of thousands of clones, 86% detected once. The sample was PBMCs. Receptors were obtained from a woman under 30 in good health and CMV-seronegative.

This clone has just a few counts. The genes are TRBV15 and TRBJ1-1, with no clear D. Germline V gives CDR1 LNHNV, CDR2 YYDKDF (reference sequence). V lost 7 bases to trimming and J lost 1 base, with 10 bases between them. The CDR3 consists of 13 residues. Here the CDR3 reads CATKRAPNTEAFF. In nucleotides, the CDR3 is TGTGCCACCAAGCGGGCCCCGAACACTGAAGCTTTCTTT.

The CDR3 sequence is CASSHLLRGGDSYEQYF. DNA of the CDR3: TGTGCCAGCAGCCATCTCCTAAGGGGGGGGGACTCCTACGAGCAGTACTTC. The chain employs TRBV4-2 and TRBJ2-7, with a tentative D call TRBD2 (7 bases). Trimming shortened V by 3 bases and J by 0 bases, and 18 bases separated the two germline ends. In germline, CDR1 is LGHNA, CDR2 YNFKEQ. The CDR3 is 17 amino acids.

The chain joins TRBV7-9 to TRBJ2-5; D might be TRBD1 (6 bases). Germline lookup yields CDR1 SEHNR and CDR2 FQNEAQ (reference sequence). The V end lost 4 bases, the J end lost 1 base, and 16 bases lay between the germline ends. The CDR3 contains 16 residues. This CDR3 reads CASSSGAQGIQETQYF. CDR3 DNA: TGTGCCAGCAGCTCTGGTGCGCAGGGGATCCAAGAGACCCAGTACTTC.

V and J are TRBV27 and TRBJ2-3, with D uncertain. The CDR3 length is 13 residues. CDR1 and CDR2 from the germline V gene are MNHEY and SMNVEV (reference sequence). V lost 6 bases and J lost 1, with 8 bases in between. The CDR3 sequence: CASRNRGTDTQYF. The CDR3, as DNA: TGTGCCAGCAGAAACAGAGGCACAGATACGCAGTATTTT.

In this sample, this clone turned up a few times. This chain connects TRBV7-8 to TRBJ2-1; weak D call: TRBD2 (5 bases). The germline V gene has CDR1 SGHVS and CDR2 FQNEAQ. The ends were cut back, 3 bases at V and 2 bases at J, with 14 bases in the middle. This CDR3 comprises 16 residues. CDR3 protein: CASSLDRPRAYNEQFF. For the CDR3, the DNA is TGTGCCAGCAGCTTGGATAGACCGCGGGCCTACAATGAGCAGTTCTTC.

The V and J genes are TRBV28 and TRBJ1-4; D is unclear. The V end was cut by 7 bases, the J end by 4 bases, with 19 bases between. The CDR3 consists of 16 residues. The germline V gene has CDR1 MDHEN and CDR2 SYDVKM. CDR3 sequence (DNA): TGTGCCAGCACCGGGATTTCGTCCCACGATAATGAAAAACTGTTTTTT. Residues: CASTGISSHDNEKLFF.

V is TRBV27 and J is TRBJ1-2; D uncertain. Looked up from germline, CDR1 is MNHEY and CDR2 is SMNVEV (reference sequence). Trimming cost V 5 bases and J 2 bases, with 15 bases left between them. The CDR3 length is 15 residues. For the CDR3, the DNA is TGTGCCAGCAGTACCCAGGCTACGGGGAACTATGGCTACACCTTC. Amino acid sequence: CASSTQATGNYGYTF.

This chain links TRBV7-7 with TRBJ1-5; 11 positions agree with TRBD1. Trimming took 2 bases from V and 0 from J; bases not matched to a gene: 12. CDR3 length: 20 residues. Per the germline V gene, CDR1 is SSHAT and CDR2 is FNYEAQ (reference sequence). This CDR3 is CASSLLRTGGVFFSNQPQHF. CDR3 in DNA: TGTGCCAGCAGCTTACTCCGGACAGGGGGCGTATTTTTTAGCAATCAGCCCCAGCATTTT.

The chain uses TRBV15 and TRBJ2-7; no reliable D call. Deletions cut 6 bases from V and 3 bases from J, with 9 bases between. Germline lookup yields CDR1 LNHNV and CDR2 YYDKDF (reference sequence). This CDR3 has 12 amino acids. The DNA for the CDR3 is TGTGCCACCAGTAGACCCCGCTACGAGCAGTACTTC. Its protein is CATSRPRYEQYF.

The chain has TRBV5-4 and TRBJ1-5; TRBD1 aligns across 8 bases. There are 15 residues in the CDR3. Trimming cost V 3 bases and J 3 bases; bases outside gene matches: 5. In germline, CDR1 is SGHNT, CDR2 YYREEE (reference sequence). In nucleotides, the CDR3 is TGTGCCAGCAGCTCGGGGACAGGCGACAATCAGCCCCAGCATTTT. This gives the protein CASSSGTGDNQPQHF. Complete variable domain (other parts from reference TRBV5-4 and TRBJ1-5): ETGVTQSPTHLIKTRGQQVTLRCSSQSGHNTVSWYQQALGQGPQFIFQYYREEENGRGNFPPRFSGLQFPNYSSELNVNALELDDSALYLCASSSGTGDNQPQHFGDGTRLSIL.

J is TRBJ2-3 and V is TRBV5-1; D might be TRBD2 (5 bases). The germline V gene has CDR1 SGHRS and CDR2 YFSETQ. The germline V and J ends were trimmed by 3 bases and 3 bases, with 11 bases remaining between them. CDR3 size: 14 residues. The CDR3 region is CASSSFPGTDTQYF. The CDR3 DNA reads TGCGCCAGCAGCTCCTTCCCGGGAACAGATACGCAGTATTTT.

This clone has just one count. The chain combines TRBV4-1 with TRBJ1-2; 8 nucleotides align to TRBD1. Germline V gene data show CDR1 as MGHRA and CDR2 as YSYEKL. The CDR3 runs to 16 residues. J gave up 8 bases and V 1 base, and 12 bases lay outside the gene matches. For the CDR3, the DNA is TGCGCCAGCAGCCAAGCCGGCTCGGACAGGGTCAGGGGCTACACCTTC. As protein: CASSQAGSDRVRGYTF.

The chain recombines TRBV18 with TRBJ2-7; 10 bases fit TRBD1. The CDR3 is 15 residues long. Germline CDR1 and CDR2: KGHSH and LQKENI. The ends lost 3 bases at V and 4 bases at J; junction bases unmatched: 6. The CDR3 spells CASSPGDRGVYEQYF. CDR3 nucleotides: TGTGCCAGCTCACCCGGGGACAGGGGTGTATACGAGCAGTACTTC.

This chain uses TRBV4-1 with TRBJ1-6; D is possibly TRBD1 (5 bases). Per germline, CDR1 MGHRA and CDR2 YSYEKL. Trimming removed 4 bases from V and 10 bases from J, with 20 bases in between. This CDR3 has 16 amino acids. CDR3 in amino acids: CASSPGWGRSESPLHF. In nucleotides, the CDR3 is TGCGCCAGCAGCCCGGGGTGGGGGAGGTCGGAGTCACCCCTCCACTTT.

The chain combines TRBV7-5 with TRBJ2-5; TRBD2 reflects the table's D call only, with no check against the DNA. TRBV7-5 is a pseudogene locus. The CDR3 extends over 20 amino acids. The CDR3, as DNA: TGTGTCAGAAGCTTAGAGGGACTAGCGGGAGGGCCTAAGTATGGAGAGACCCAGTACTTC. It is translated as CVRSLEGLAGGPKYGETQYF.

The V and J genes are TRBV15 and TRBJ2-3; 9 nucleotides match TRBD2. This CDR3 comprises 16 residues. With V trimmed by 3 bases and J by 2 bases, 6 bases remained unmatched. Germline V gene sequence: CDR1 LNHNV, CDR2 YYDKDF (reference sequence). As DNA, the CDR3 is TGTGCCACCAGCAGGTTAGCGGGGGCCGTCACAGATACGCAGTATTTT. Protein: CATSRLAGAVTDTQYF. The full variable domain, its missing parts supplied by reference TRBV15 and TRBJ2-3, is DAMVIQNPRYQVTQFGKPVTLSCSQTLNHNVMYWYQQKSSQAPKLLFHYYDKDFNNEADTPDNFQSRRPNTSFCFLDIRSPGLGDTAMYLCATSRLAGAVTDTQYFGPGTRLTVL.

The chain carries TRBV5-1 and TRBJ2-7; 7 positions agree with TRBD1. The ends lost 3 bases at V and 2 bases at J; junction bases unmatched: 2. CDR1 and CDR2 (germline): SGHRS, YFSETQ. The CDR3 loop spans 13 amino acids. The CDR3 loop is CASSWDSPYEQYF. CDR3 DNA: TGCGCCAGCAGCTGGGACAGCCCCTACGAGCAGTACTTC.

In its sample, this clone was seen once. The rearrangement links TRBV2 to TRBJ1-2; D is perhaps TRBD1 (5 bases). With 6 bases removed from V and 6 bases from J, the gap between germline ends came to 20 bases. Germline CDR1 and CDR2: SNHLY and FYNNEI. The CDR3 totals 15 residues. This CDR3 reads CASRDDWQGIDGYTF. CDR3 in DNA: TGTGCCAGCAGGGATGACTGGCAGGGTATAGATGGCTACACCTTC.

The V call is TRBV25-1, the J call TRBJ1-1; a possible D gene is TRBD1 (5 bases). Germline CDR1 and CDR2: MGHDK and SYGVNS. The CDR3 runs 14 residues. Trimming took 4 bases from V and 0 from J, leaving 9 bases between them. CDR3 sequence (DNA): TGTGCCAGCAGTGGACAGATTTTGAACACTGAAGCTTTCTTT. Translation: CASSGQILNTEAFF.

The chain has TRBV28 and TRBJ2-7, with a tentative D call TRBD1 (5 bases). Trimming took off 1 base at V and 3 bases at J, with 10 bases between the two ends. The CDR3 has 14 amino acids. Germline CDR1 and CDR2: MDHEN and SYDVKM. The CDR3 reads CASSLYTQGYEQYF. In DNA form, the CDR3 reads TGTGCCAGCAGTTTATATACGCAGGGCTACGAGCAGTACTTC. The entire variable domain, with the rest obtained from reference TRBV28 and TRBJ2-7, is as follows: DVKVTQSSRYLVKRTGEKVFLECVQDMDHENMFWYRQDPGLGLRLIYFSYDVKMKEKGDIPEGYSVSREKKERFSLILESASTNQTSMYLCASSLYTQGYEQYFGPGTRLTVT.

This clone was seen more than once but under ten times. The chain carries TRBV5-8 and TRBJ1-5; D unresolved. Trimming left V 4 bases short and J 1 base short, with 15 bases between. Germline lookup yields CDR1 SGHTS and CDR2 YDEGEE. CDR3 length equals 16 residues. CDR3 sequence (DNA): TGTGCCAGCAGCCGGGTCATGGGGAGCAGCAATCAGCCCCAGCATTTT. Its translation is CASSRVMGSSNQPQHF.

The chain couples TRBV2 to TRBJ2-5; a possible D gene is TRBD1 (7 bases). The ends were cut back, 6 bases at V and 4 bases at J, with 12 bases in the middle. Germline V lookup: CDR1 SNHLY, CDR2 FYNNEI. This CDR3 contains 13 residues. CDR3 DNA sequence: TGTGCCAGCAGATCAGGGGGAGGAGAGACCCAGTACTTC. Protein sequence: CASRSGGGETQYF.